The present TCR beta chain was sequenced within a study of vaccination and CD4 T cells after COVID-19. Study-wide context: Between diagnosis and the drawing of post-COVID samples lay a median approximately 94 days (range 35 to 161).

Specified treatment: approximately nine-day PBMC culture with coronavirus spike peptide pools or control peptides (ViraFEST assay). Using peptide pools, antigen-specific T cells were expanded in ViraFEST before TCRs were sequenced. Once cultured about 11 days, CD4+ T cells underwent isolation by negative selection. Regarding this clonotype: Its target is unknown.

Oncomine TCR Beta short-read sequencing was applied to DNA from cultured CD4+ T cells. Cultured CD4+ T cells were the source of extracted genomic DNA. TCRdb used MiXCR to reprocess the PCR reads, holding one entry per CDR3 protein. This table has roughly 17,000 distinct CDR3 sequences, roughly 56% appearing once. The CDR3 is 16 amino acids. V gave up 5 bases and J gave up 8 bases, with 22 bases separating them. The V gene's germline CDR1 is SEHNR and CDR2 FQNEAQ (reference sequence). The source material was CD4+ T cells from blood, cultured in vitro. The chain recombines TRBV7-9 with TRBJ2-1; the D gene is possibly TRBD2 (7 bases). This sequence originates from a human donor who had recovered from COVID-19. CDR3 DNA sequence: TGTGCCAGCAGCCCCCAGTGGCGGGGGCCCCCCGATGAGCAGTTCTTC. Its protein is CASSPQWRGPPDEQFF.